The entry below describes one T cell receptor beta chain. The data belong to a study of blood T cell repertoires in COVID-19. Study summary: The United States, Italy and Spain supplied acute and convalescent COVID-19 samples. From T cells, B-cell-depleted T cells, or PBMCs came the material, which was cDNA or gDNA.

V shed 0 bases, J shed 6 bases, and the junction held 6 bases outside the gene matches. There are 16 residues in the CDR3. Germline V lookup: CDR1 KGHSH, CDR2 LQKENI. Per the study methods: Nucleated cell number was recorded as an estimate derived from reference gene primer amplification. This table comes from immunoSEQ multiplex PCR, and its TCRdb copy is limited to in-frame clones, with some not included. V and J calls and clone size are copied from that table; D and trimming were computed from the DNA. The sample has under 250,000 clones, 80% to 90% seen once. The chain joins TRBV18 to TRBJ2-1, with 9 bases lining up with TRBD2. This clonotype originated in a woman aged 40-49 years with active or convalescent COVID-19. Material for sequencing was peripheral blood. CDR3 loop: CASSPPGSGRVNEQFF. The DNA for the CDR3 is TGTGCCAGCTCACCACCCGGTAGCGGGAGAGTCAATGAGCAGTTCTTC.